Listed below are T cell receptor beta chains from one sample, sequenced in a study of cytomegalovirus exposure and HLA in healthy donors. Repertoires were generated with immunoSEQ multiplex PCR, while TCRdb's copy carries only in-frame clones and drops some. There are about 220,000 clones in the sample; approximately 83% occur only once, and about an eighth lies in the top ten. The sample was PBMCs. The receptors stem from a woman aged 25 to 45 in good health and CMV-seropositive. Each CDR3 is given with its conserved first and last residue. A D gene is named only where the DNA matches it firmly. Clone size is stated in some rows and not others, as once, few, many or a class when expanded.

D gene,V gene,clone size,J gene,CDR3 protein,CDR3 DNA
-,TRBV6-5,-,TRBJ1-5,CASSAGSNQPQHF,TGTGCCAGCAGTGCGGGTAGCAATCAGCCCCAGCATTTT
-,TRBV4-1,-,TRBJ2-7,CASSQGPDGTYEQYF,TGCGCCAGCAGCCAAGGGCCCGACGGGACCTACGAGCAGTACTTC
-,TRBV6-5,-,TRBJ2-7,CASSYSRTGTYEQYF,TGTGCCAGCAGTTACTCGCGGACGGGTACCTACGAGCAGTACTTC
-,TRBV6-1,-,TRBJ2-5,CASSDGGTGTETQYF,TGTGCCAGCAGTGATGGCGGGACCGGTACAGAGACCCAGTACTTC
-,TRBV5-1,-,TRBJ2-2,CASSGRGTGELFF,TGCGCCAGCAGCGGCCGGGGTACCGGGGAGCTGTTTTTT
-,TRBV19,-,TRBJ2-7,CASSISTLLTYEQYF,TGTGCCAGTAGTATTTCAACGTTACTAACCTACGAGCAGTACTTC
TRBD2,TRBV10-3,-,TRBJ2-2,CAISRREGRTGELFF,TGTGCCATCAGTCGACGGGAGGGCCGGACCGGGGAGCTGTTTTTT
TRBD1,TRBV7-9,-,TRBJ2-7,CASSAGQGAGEQYF,TGTGCCAGCAGCGCCGGACAGGGGGCCGGCGAGCAGTACTTC
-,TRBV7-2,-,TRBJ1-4,CASSPRRGTGEKLFF,TGTGCCAGCAGCCCCAGGCGGGGGACGGGGGAAAAACTGTTTTTT
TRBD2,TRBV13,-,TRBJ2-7,CASGLAAYEQYF,TGTGCCAGCGGACTAGCAGCCTACGAGCAGTACTTC
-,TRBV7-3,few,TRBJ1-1,CASSLTGQLNTEAFF,TGTGCCAGCAGCTTAACCGGACAGCTGAACACTGAAGCTTTCTTT
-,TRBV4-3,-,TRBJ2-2,CASSQAVPPGELFF,TGCGCCAGCAGCCAAGCCGTTCCTCCCGGGGAGCTGTTTTTT
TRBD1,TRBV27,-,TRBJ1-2,CASSPRDSVYGYTF,TGTGCCAGCAGTCCTAGGGACAGCGTCTATGGCTACACCTTC
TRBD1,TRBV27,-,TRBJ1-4,CASSSKDRALSSNEKLFF,TGTGCCAGCAGTTCCAAGGACAGGGCCCTTTCTTCTAATGAAAAACTGTTTTTT
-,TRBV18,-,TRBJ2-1,CASSPGGTYNEQFF,TGTGCCAGCTCACCAGGCGGGACCTACAATGAGCAGTTCTTC
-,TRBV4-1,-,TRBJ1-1,CASSQEPQGFTEAFF,TGCGCCAGCAGCCAAGAGCCTCAGGGGTTCACTGAAGCTTTCTTT
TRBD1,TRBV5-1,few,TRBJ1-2,CASSWEAGGEGYTF,TGCGCCAGCAGCTGGGAGGCAGGGGGAGAAGGCTACACCTTC
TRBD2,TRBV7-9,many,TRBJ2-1,CASSPSLAGGPSSYNEQFF,TGTGCCAGCAGCCCCAGCCTGGCGGGAGGGCCGAGCTCCTACAATGAGCAGTTCTTC
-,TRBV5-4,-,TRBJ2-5,CASSSLTRMIETQYF,TGTGCCAGCAGCTCTTTGACTAGAATGATAGAGACCCAGTACTTC
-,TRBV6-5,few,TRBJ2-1,CASSYRGQNNEQFF,TGTGCCAGCAGTTACAGGGGCCAGAACAATGAGCAGTTCTTC
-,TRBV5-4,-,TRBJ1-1,CASSPMTLGEAFF,TGTGCCAGCAGCCCTATGACCCTCGGTGAAGCTTTCTTT
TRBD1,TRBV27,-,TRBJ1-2,CASSLGRQGTYGYTF,TGTGCCAGCAGTTTAGGTCGACAGGGCACCTATGGCTACACCTTC
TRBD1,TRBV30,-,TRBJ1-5,CAWSGQGGQPQHF,TGTGCCTGGAGCGGACAGGGGGGACAGCCCCAGCATTTT
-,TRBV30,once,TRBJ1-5,CAWSPGTFYSNQPQHF,TGTGCCTGGAGCCCCGGGACATTTTATAGCAATCAGCCCCAGCATTTT
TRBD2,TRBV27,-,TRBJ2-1,CASSSRLAGGPNEQFF,TGTGCCAGCAGTTCAAGACTAGCGGGAGGGCCGAATGAGCAGTTCTTC
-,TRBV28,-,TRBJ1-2,CASRRTGAYGYTF,TGTGCCAGCAGGCGAACCGGGGCCTATGGCTACACCTTC
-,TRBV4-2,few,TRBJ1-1,CASSQVSTNTEAFF,TGTGCCAGCAGCCAAGTCAGCACGAACACTGAAGCTTTCTTT
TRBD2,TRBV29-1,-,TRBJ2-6,CSVRWPGGRFSGANVLTF,TGCAGCGTTAGGTGGCCGGGCGGGAGGTTCTCTGGGGCCAACGTCCTGACTTTC
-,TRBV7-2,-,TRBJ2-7,CASSLIDPRGVQYF,TGTGCCAGCAGCTTAATTGACCCCCGCGGAGTGCAGTACTTC
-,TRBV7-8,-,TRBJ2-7,CASSSSGGEQYF,TGTGCCAGCAGCTCGTCGGGTGGCGAGCAGTACTTC
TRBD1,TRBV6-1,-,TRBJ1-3,CAGKTGGLGNTIYF,TGTGCCGGAAAGACAGGGGGCCTTGGAAACACCATATATTTT
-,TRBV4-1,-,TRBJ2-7,CASSQVVPGPPSYEQYF,TGCGCCAGCAGCCAAGTCGTACCGGGACCCCCATCCTACGAGCAGTACTTC
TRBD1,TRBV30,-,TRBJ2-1,CAWGPRDRIYNEQFF,TGTGCCTGGGGCCCTCGGGACAGAATTTACAATGAGCAGTTCTTC
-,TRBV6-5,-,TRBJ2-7,CASSTNRGSYEQYF,TGTGCCAGCAGTACCAATCGCGGCTCCTACGAGCAGTACTTC
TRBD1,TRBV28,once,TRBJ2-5,CASRTLGTGESETQYF,TGTGCCAGCAGGACCCTGGGGACAGGGGAGTCGGAGACCCAGTACTTC
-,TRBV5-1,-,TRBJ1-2,CASSLGPANYGYTF,TGCGCCAGCAGCTTAGGGCCGGCTAACTATGGCTACACCTTC
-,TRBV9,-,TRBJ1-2,CASSVGWTAAGYGYTF,TGTGCCAGCAGCGTAGGCTGGACAGCGGCTGGCTATGGCTACACCTTC
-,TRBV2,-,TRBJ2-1,CASSESVEVEQFF,TGTGCCAGCAGTGAGAGCGTTGAGGTTGAGCAGTTCTTC
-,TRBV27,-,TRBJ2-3,CASRLTKDTQYF,TGTGCCAGCAGACTCACGAAAGATACGCAGTATTTT
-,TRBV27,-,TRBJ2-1,CASRKESYSYNEQFF,TGTGCCAGCAGAAAAGAATCCTACTCCTACAATGAGCAGTTCTTC
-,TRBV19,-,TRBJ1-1,CASSEMSPTTEAFF,TGTGCCAGTAGCGAGATGAGTCCAACCACTGAAGCTTTCTTT
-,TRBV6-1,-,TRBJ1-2,CASSEIYLVGYTF,TGTGCCAGCAGTGAAATTTATCTAGTTGGCTACACCTTC
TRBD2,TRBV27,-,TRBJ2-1,CASSSLAGEGRNEQFF,TGTGCCAGCAGTTCTCTAGCGGGAGAGGGAAGGAATGAGCAGTTCTTC
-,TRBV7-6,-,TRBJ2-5,CASSKKETQYF,TGTGCCAGCAGCAAAAAAGAGACCCAGTACTTC
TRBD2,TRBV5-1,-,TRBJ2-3,CASSFNWRETDTQYF,TGCGCCAGCAGCTTTAATTGGCGGGAGACAGATACGCAGTATTTT
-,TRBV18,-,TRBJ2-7,CASSASYEQYF,TGTGCCAGCTCCGCCTCCTACGAGCAGTACTTC
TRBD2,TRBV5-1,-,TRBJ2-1,CASRGLAGGHNEQFF,TGCGCCAGCAGGGGACTAGCGGGAGGGCACAATGAGCAGTTCTTC
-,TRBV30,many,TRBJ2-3,CAWSGGSSTDTQYF,TGTGCCTGGAGCGGTGGTTCTAGCACAGATACGCAGTATTTT
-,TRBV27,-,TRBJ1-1,CASSPRQSRTMNTEAFF,TGTGCCAGCAGCCCAAGACAGAGTAGGACAATGAACACTGAAGCTTTCTTT
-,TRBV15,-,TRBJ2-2,CATSRSRFGGELFF,TGTGCCACCAGCAGATCTAGGTTCGGCGGGGAGCTGTTTTTT
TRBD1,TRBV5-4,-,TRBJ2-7,CASSLGGQGYYEQYF,TGTGCCAGCAGCTTGGGAGGACAGGGATACTACGAGCAGTACTTC
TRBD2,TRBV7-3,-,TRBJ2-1,CASSLTSDPYNEQFF,TGTGCCAGCAGCCTGACTAGCGACCCTTACAATGAGCAGTTCTTC
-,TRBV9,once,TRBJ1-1,CASSATIDTEAFF,TGTGCCAGCAGCGCCACTATCGACACTGAAGCTTTCTTT
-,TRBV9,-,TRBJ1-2,CASSSLEGSYGYTF,TGTGCCAGCAGCTCCCTGGAAGGATCCTATGGCTACACCTTC
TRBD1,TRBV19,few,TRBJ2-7,CASSPGQGRYEQYF,TGTGCCAGTAGCCCTGGACAGGGGCGGTACGAGCAGTACTTC
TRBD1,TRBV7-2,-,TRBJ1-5,CASSLGFQGALGQPQHF,TGTGCCAGCAGCTTAGGTTTTCAGGGGGCGTTAGGGCAGCCCCAGCATTTT
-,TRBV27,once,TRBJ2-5,CASRTQETQYF,TGTGCCAGCAGAACCCAAGAGACCCAGTACTTC